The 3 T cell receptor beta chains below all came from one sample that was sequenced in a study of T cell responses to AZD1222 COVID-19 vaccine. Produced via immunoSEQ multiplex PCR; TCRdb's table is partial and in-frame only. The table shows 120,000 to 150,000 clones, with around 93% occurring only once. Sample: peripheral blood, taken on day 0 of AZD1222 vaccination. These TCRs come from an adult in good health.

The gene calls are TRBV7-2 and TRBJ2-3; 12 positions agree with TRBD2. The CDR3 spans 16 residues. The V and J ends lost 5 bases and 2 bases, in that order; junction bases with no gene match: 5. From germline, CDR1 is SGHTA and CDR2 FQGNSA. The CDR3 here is CASSITSGGYTDTQYF. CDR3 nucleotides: TGTGCCAGCAGCATTACTAGCGGGGGGTACACAGATACGCAGTATTTT. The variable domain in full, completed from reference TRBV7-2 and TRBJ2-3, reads GAGVSQSPSNKVTEKGKDVELRCDPISGHTALYWYRQSLGQGLEFLIYFQGNSAPDKSGLPSDRFSAERTGGSVSTLTIQRTQQEDSAVYLCASSITSGGYTDTQYFGPGTRLTVL.

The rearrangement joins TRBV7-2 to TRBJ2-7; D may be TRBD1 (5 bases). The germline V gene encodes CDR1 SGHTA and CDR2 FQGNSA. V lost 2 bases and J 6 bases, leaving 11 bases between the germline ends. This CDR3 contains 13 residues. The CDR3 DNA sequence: TGTGCCAGCAGCTTACAGGGTCGATCCGAGCAGTACTTC. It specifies CASSLQGRSEQYF. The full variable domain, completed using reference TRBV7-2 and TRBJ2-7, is GAGVSQSPSNKVTEKGKDVELRCDPISGHTALYWYRQSLGQGLEFLIYFQGNSAPDKSGLPSDRFSAERTGGSVSTLTIQRTQQEDSAVYLCASSLQGRSEQYFGPGTRLTVT.

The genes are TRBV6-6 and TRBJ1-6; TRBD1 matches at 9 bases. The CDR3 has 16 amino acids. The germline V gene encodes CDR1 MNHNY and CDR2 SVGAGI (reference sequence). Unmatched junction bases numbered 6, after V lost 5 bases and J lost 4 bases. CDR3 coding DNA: TGTGCCAGCAGTCAGGCGGGACAGGGATATAATTCACCCCTCCACTTT. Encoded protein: CASSQAGQGYNSPLHF.